Shown below are 30 T cell receptor beta chains from a single sample sequenced in a study of type 1 regulatory T cells. TCRdb analysed the reads with MiXCR anew, one entry per CDR3 protein. This sample has just under 65,000 distinct CDR3 sequences; more than 45% occur once, and the top ten carry 2% to 2.5%. Antigen specificity for these receptors is unknown. Sequenced input: cultured non-Tr1 T cells, either the whole culture or a sorted T cell fraction (not recorded which). The receptors come from a human donor in good health.

This chain uses TRBV3-1 with TRBJ2-2; 7 positions agree with TRBD2. Trimming at V came to 0 bases and at J to 4 bases, leaving 8 bases not matched to a gene. Per the germline V gene, CDR1 is LGHDT and CDR2 is YNNKEL (reference sequence). The CDR3 length is 17 residues. CDR3 protein: CASSQDRDSGLTGELFF. The CDR3 region has the DNA TGTGCCAGCAGCCAAGATCGGGATAGCGGGCTCACCGGGGAGCTGTTTTTT.

This clonotype was seen just once. The chain employs TRBV5-4 and TRBJ2-3; 7 nucleotides match TRBD2. Looked up from germline, CDR1 is SGHNT and CDR2 is YYREEE (reference sequence). The junction had 14 bases not matched to a gene; V was cut back by 4 bases and J by 6 bases. This CDR3 has 16 amino acids. CDR3 coding DNA: TGTGCCAGCAGCCCTGGGGTGTCAGCGGGAACCGATACGCAGTATTTT. Its translation is CASSPGVSAGTDTQYF.

In this sample, this clonotype turned up once. The genes are TRBV19 and TRBJ1-1; TRBD1 matches at 8 bases. J was trimmed by 1 base and V by 10 bases; bases with no gene match: 8. Germline V gene sequence: CDR1 LNHDA, CDR2 SQIVND (reference sequence). The CDR3 is 14 residues long. The CDR3 DNA is TGTGCCACTAGGAGACAGGGGAGGAACACTGAAGCTTTCTTT. Translation: CATRRQGRNTEAFF.

V gene TRBV4-2 combines with J gene TRBJ2-7, with 8 bases lining up with TRBD2. The CDR3 has 16 amino acids. Germline V CDR1 and CDR2: LGHNA, YNFKEQ. Trimming at V came to 1 base and at J to 4 bases, leaving 9 bases not matched to a gene. CDR3 in amino acids: CASSQVSAGGYYEQYF. The CDR3 nucleotides are TGTGCCAGCAGCCAAGTCAGCGCGGGGGGATATTACGAGCAGTACTTC.

The V gene is TRBV5-1, the J gene TRBJ2-1; D may correspond to TRBD1 or TRBD2 (5 bases each). The CDR3 is made up of 14 amino acids. The germline V gene encodes CDR1 SGHRS and CDR2 YFSETQ. Trimming stripped 4 bases from V and 2 bases from J, with 10 bases between. The CDR3 DNA reads as TGCGCCAGCAGCGCCGGGACGGCCTACAATGAGCAGTTCTTC. This encodes CASSAGTAYNEQFF.

The count of this clonotype is one. The chain uses TRBV12-3 or TRBV12-4 and TRBJ2-7; D call uncertain. CDR3 length: 12 amino acids. V was pared by 3 bases and J by 3 bases, with 6 bases between. DNA for the CDR3: TGTGCCAGCAGTTTTAACCTCTACGAGCAGTACTTC. This codes for CASSFNLYEQYF.

The CDR3 sequence is CASSLDRAPDTQYF. Here the CDR3 DNA reads TGCGCCAGCAGCTTGGACAGGGCCCCAGATACGCAGTATTTT. The chain is built from TRBV5-1 and TRBJ2-3, with D possibly matching TRBD1 (6 bases). The CDR3 has 14 residues. V was shortened by 0 bases and J by 4 bases, with 9 bases between the two germline ends. Looked up from germline, CDR1 is SGHRS and CDR2 is YFSETQ.

The V call is TRBV5-1, the J call TRBJ1-3, with no clear D. Deletions cut 2 bases from V and 4 bases from J, with 10 bases between. The CDR3 covers 14 residues. CDR1 is SGHRS, CDR2 YFSETQ, per germline. CDR3 in amino acids: CASSFGDRGNTIYF. The DNA of the CDR3 is TGCGCCAGCAGCTTCGGGGATCGGGGAAACACCATATATTTT.

This chain uses TRBV4-1 with TRBJ1-2; D is perhaps TRBD1 (6 bases). Germline V gene sequence: CDR1 MGHRA, CDR2 YSYEKL. The CDR3 is 17 residues long. Trimming pared 0 bases from V and 6 bases from J, leaving 20 bases between. The CDR3, as DNA: TGCGCCAGCAGCCAAGAAGGTGGAGGCAGGGGATTGGATGGCTACACCTTC. Its protein is CASSQEGGGRGLDGYTF.

This clonotype turned up a few times. The J gene is TRBJ2-1, the V gene TRBV6-6; 11 bases are shared with TRBD2. Losses at the gene ends were 6 bases for V and 7 bases for J; bases not matched to a gene: 5. The CDR3 sequence is 14 residues long. Germline assignment: CDR1 MNHNY and CDR2 SVGAGI (reference sequence). Written as DNA, the CDR3 is TGTGCCAGCAGAAATAGCGGGGGGGTTAATGAGCAGTTCTTC. Amino acids: CASRNSGGVNEQFF.

The chain is built from TRBV10-2 and TRBJ1-5; TRBD1 matches at 9 bases. Trimming removed 6 bases from V and 3 bases from J; junction bases left unmatched: 6. Per germline, CDR1 WSHSY and CDR2 SAAADI. The CDR3 totals 15 residues. The DNA for the CDR3 is TGCGCCAGCAGCCGGACAGGGGTCGACAATCAGCCCCAGCATTTT. Translation gives CASSRTGVDNQPQHF.

The J gene is TRBJ1-1, the V gene TRBV7-9, with D hard to call. V lost 5 bases and J 1 base, leaving 14 bases between the germline ends. Germline-derived CDR1 and CDR2 are SEHNR and FQNEAQ (reference sequence). This CDR3 spans 15 amino acids. CDR3 DNA sequence: TGTGCCAGCAGCCCCTTCGGAGGAGGGAACACTGAAGCTTTCTTT. Its translation: CASSPFGGGNTEAFF.

The chain has TRBV20-1 and TRBJ1-1; unclear D gene. CDR3 length equals 13 residues. Germline loops: CDR1 DFQATT, CDR2 SNEGSKA (reference sequence). V lost 6 bases and J lost 5, with 16 bases in between. The CDR3 region is CSAEGHTGTEAFF. The CDR3 region has the DNA TGCAGTGCAGAGGGTCATACGGGAACTGAAGCTTTCTTT.

The chain joins TRBV7-2 to TRBJ2-1, with 8 bases aligning to TRBD2. The CDR3 spans 15 residues. Germline V gene sequence: CDR1 SGHTA, CDR2 FQGNSA. After removal of 5 bases from V and 8 bases from J, the junction contained 11 bases not matched to a gene. In DNA, the CDR3 is TGTGCCAGCAGCACCCGGGGGGGGAGCGTCTATGAGCAGTTCTTC. It encodes CASSTRGGSVYEQFF.

The chain couples TRBV5-1 to TRBJ2-5, with a weak D call TRBD2 (6 bases). Germline values: CDR1 SGHRS, CDR2 YFSETQ. Trimming took off 4 bases at V and 2 bases at J, with 9 bases between the two ends. CDR3 length: 13 residues. CDR3 coding DNA: TGCGCCAGCAGCACGCGGGGACAAGAGACCCAGTACTTC. Translation: CASSTRGQETQYF.

CDR3: CSARDPTEKRYTF. CDR3 in DNA: TGCAGTGCTAGAGATCCGACAGAAAAACGCTACACCTTC. V is TRBV20-1 and J is TRBJ1-2; a weak D match, TRBD1 (5 bases). Germline V CDR1 and CDR2: DFQATT, SNEGSKA (reference sequence). This CDR3 contains 13 residues. Trimming stripped 0 bases from V and 9 bases from J, with 14 bases between.

This chain links TRBV12-3 or TRBV12-4 with TRBJ2-3; TRBD1 might be the D (5 bases). The CDR3 contains 15 residues. Trimming pared 3 bases from V and 4 bases from J, leaving 14 bases between. CDR3 amino acids: CASSFSGSGSDTQYF. CDR3 nucleotide sequence: TGTGCCAGCAGTTTTTCCGGGTCAGGGTCAGATACGCAGTATTTT.

There are a few counts of this clonotype. The rearrangement joins TRBV18 to TRBJ2-7; TRBD1 might be the D (6 bases). Germline lookup yields CDR1 KGHSH and CDR2 LQKENI. V lost 6 bases to trimming and J lost 6 bases, with 12 bases between them. The CDR3 has 12 residues. In nucleotides, the CDR3 is TGTGCCAGCTCCCCGGACAGTGGCGAGCAGTACTTC. Translating gives CASSPDSGEQYF.

This clonotype is a singleton in its sample. The V and J genes are TRBV11-3 and TRBJ2-7; 9 nucleotides match TRBD1. CDR1 is SGHNT and CDR2 is YENEEA in the germline V gene. The CDR3 length is 14 residues. V trimming: 0 bases; J trimming: 4 bases; junction bases outside the gene matches: 1. CDR3 sequence reads: CASSLETGGYEQYF. CDR3 nucleotide sequence: TGTGCCAGCAGCTTAGAGACAGGGGGATACGAGCAGTACTTC.

The rearrangement links TRBV18 to TRBJ2-1; possibly TRBD1 for D (5 bases). V lost 2 bases, J lost 10 bases, and 12 bases lay in between. The CDR3 covers 13 residues. The germline gives CDR1 KGHSH, CDR2 LQKENI. The CDR3 sequence is CASSPWGVGEQFF. CDR3 bases: TGTGCCAGCTCACCATGGGGCGTGGGGGAGCAGTTCTTC.

This clonotype was observed at least ten times. The rearrangement links TRBV5-1 to TRBJ1-1; TRBD1 matches 9 bases. The trim removed 0 bases at V and 0 bases at J, leaving 3 bases unmatched. The CDR3 loop spans 16 amino acids. Germline CDR1 is SGHRS and CDR2 is YFSETQ. The chain's CDR3 is CASSLGQGGMNTEAFF. CDR3 bases: TGCGCCAGCAGCTTGGGACAGGGGGGCATGAACACTGAAGCTTTCTTT.

The chain employs TRBV7-2 and TRBJ1-2, with a weak D call TRBD1 (5 bases). Germline loops: CDR1 SGHTA, CDR2 FQGNSA. Trimming pared 0 bases from V and 7 bases from J, leaving 15 bases between. This CDR3 contains 15 residues. The CDR3 is CASSLARREGGGYTF. DNA of the CDR3: TGTGCCAGCAGCTTAGCCCGCAGGGAGGGAGGTGGCTACACCTTC.

The J gene is TRBJ2-2, the V gene TRBV12-3 or TRBV12-4, with 11 bases aligning to TRBD2. This CDR3 is built from 15 residues. Trimming cost V 4 bases and J 6 bases; bases outside gene matches: 4. CDR3 protein: CASSSTSGDAGELFF. The CDR3 region has the DNA TGTGCCAGCAGTTCGACTAGCGGGGATGCCGGGGAGCTGTTTTTT.

The chain is built from TRBV6-5 and TRBJ1-2; 9 bases align to TRBD1. V gave up 2 bases and J gave up 7 bases; unmatched junction bases: 8. The CDR3 spans 15 residues. The germline V gene encodes CDR1 MNHEY and CDR2 SVGAGI. The CDR3 protein is CASSYRNRGLTGYTF. As DNA, the CDR3 is TGTGCCAGCAGTTACCGTAACAGGGGGCTGACTGGCTACACCTTC.

With respect to this clonotype: The final CDR3 position lacks the conserved phenylalanine or tryptophan, pointing to a likely read error. This CDR3 is CASSPLGQGGISYGYTV. In DNA, the CDR3 is TGTGCCAGCTCACCCCTCGGACAGGGGGGGATCTCCTATGGCTACACCGTC. V and J are TRBV18 and TRBJ1-2; 10 nucleotides agree with TRBD1. Germline lookup yields CDR1 KGHSH and CDR2 LQKENI. After removal of 3 bases from V and 4 bases from J, the junction contained 11 bases not matched to a gene. The length of the CDR3 is 17 residues.

This chain links TRBV14 with TRBJ1-2; the D gene is possibly TRBD1 (5 bases). Germline V CDR1 and CDR2: SGHDN, FVKESK. The V end lost 0 bases, the J end lost 4 bases, and 9 bases lay between the germline ends. CDR3 length: 14 residues. DNA of the CDR3: TGTGCCAGCAGCCAAGATTCAGGGACCTATGGCTACACCTTC. Its protein is CASSQDSGTYGYTF. Using reference TRBV14 and TRBJ1-2 for the parts outside the CDR3, the full variable domain is EAGVTQFPSHSVIEKGQTVTLRCDPISGHDNLYWYRRVMGKEIKFLLHFVKESKQDESGMPNNRFLAERTGGTYSTLKVQPAELEDSGVYFCASSQDSGTYGYTFGSGTRLTVV.

The V gene is TRBV7-9, the J gene TRBJ2-5; D might be TRBD1 or TRBD2, each matching 6 bases. The CDR3 spans 14 residues. Trimming cost V 5 bases and J 5 bases, with 15 bases left between them. The germline V gene encodes CDR1 SEHNR and CDR2 FQNEAQ (reference sequence). The chain's CDR3 is CASSPGGGLETQYF. DNA for the CDR3: TGTGCCAGCAGCCCTGGAGGGGGGTTGGAGACCCAGTACTTC.

In nucleotides, the CDR3 is TGTGCCAGCAGCCCCCGATCGCAACTCTTCTCCTACGAGCAGTACTTC. Translated, it gives CASSPRSQLFSYEQYF. V usage is TRBV21-1 and J usage is TRBJ2-7. TRBV21-1 is recorded as a pseudogene. This CDR3 is built from 16 residues.

The V gene is TRBV2, the J gene TRBJ1-2; no reliable D call. CDR3 size: 11 residues. Germline values: CDR1 SNHLY, CDR2 FYNNEI. The ends were cut back, 7 bases at V and 2 bases at J, with 5 bases in the middle. The CDR3 region is CASTENYGYTF. In DNA form, the CDR3 reads TGTGCCAGCACGGAGAACTATGGCTACACCTTC.

The V gene is TRBV2, the J gene TRBJ2-3, with 7 bases that match TRBD2. Trimming cost V 2 bases and J 4 bases; bases outside gene matches: 9. The CDR3 has 16 residues. CDR1 is SNHLY, CDR2 FYNNEI, per germline. The CDR3 coding sequence is TGTGCCAGCAGTGAAAGGAACCAGGGAGGGGCAGATACGCAGTATTTT. It specifies CASSERNQGGADTQYF.